This T cell receptor (beta chain) came from a study of cytomegalovirus exposure and HLA in healthy donors. Study-level information: Early released data had about 80 million unique TCRs, all coming from HLA-typed donors.

Germline V gene lookup returns CDR1 SGHNT and CDR2 YYREEE (reference sequence). The ends lost 3 bases at V and 6 bases at J; junction bases unmatched: 12. The CDR3 is 16 amino acids. Primers for the PCR totalled 60 Vbeta and 13 Jbeta. Sequencing used immunoSEQ multiplex PCR; TCRdb keeps in-frame clones, though not all of them. Of 110,000 to 150,000 clones listed, 78% are singletons. The receptor was derived from a female donor in good health and CMV-seronegative. The chain combines TRBV5-4 with TRBJ1-2, with 9 bases identical to TRBD1. The sequencing sample was made of PBMCs. The CDR3 protein is CASSSRYRDREDGYTF. The CDR3, as DNA: TGTGCCAGCAGCTCTAGATACCGGGACAGGGAGGATGGCTACACCTTC.